The entry below describes one T cell receptor beta chain. Relative to the germline gene, one junction end is altered; a read error may explain this. Germline V lookup: CDR1 SSHAT, CDR2 FNYEAQ (reference sequence). The CDR3 consists of 16 residues. CD4+ cell separation produced CD45RA+ naive and CD45RA-negative memory subsets. The data derive from a study of shared clonotypes between healthy human individuals. The method was immunoSEQ multiplex PCR; TCRdb's version includes in-frame clones alone and lacks a portion of them. Among 2,100,000 or so clones listed, around 95% were seen once. V is TRBV7-7 and J is TRBJ2-5; TRBD2 aligns across 14 bases. The sample comprised naive CD4+ T cells sorted from blood. Subset in this sample: CD45RA+ positively selected. This receptor was identified in a man younger than 30 in good health. Here the CDR3 DNA reads TGTGCTAGCAGCCCGGGACTAGCGGGGGTTTACGGGACCCAGTACTTC. Its protein product is CASSPGLAGVYGTQYF.